These T cell receptor beta chains were read from a single sample in a study of identical twins. TCRdb itself ran the 5' RACE reads through MiXCR, one entry per CDR3 protein. The sample has 350,000 to 600,000 distinct CDR3 sequences, more than 13% seen once; the top ten hold around 0.48%. The same specimen was also included in a second study, on yellow fever vaccine responses in identical twins.

The sample consisted of CD4+ T cells sorted from blood. These receptors were collected from a woman between 18 and 29 years old in good health. The CDR3 runs from the conserved cysteine through the conserved F or W. D genes are given only for firm matches. Clone size appears in some rows only: once, few, many, or a class for an expanded clone.

>TRBD2|NA|TRBJ2-1|TRBV24-1|16
TGTGCCACCAGTGATTTGAAGGGCGGGAGAGTCTCTGAGCAGTTCTTC
CATSDLKGGRVSEQFF
>NA|few|TRBJ2-7|TRBV28|12
TGTGCCAGCAGTTTTAACAGATACGAGCAGTACTTC
CASSFNRYEQYF
>NA|many|TRBJ2-1|TRBV7-9|15
TGTGCCAGCAGCTCCGGGACTGGACAATACAATGAGCAGTTCTTC
CASSSGTGQYNEQFF
>TRBD1|few|TRBJ2-1|TRBV12-3/TRBV12-4|14
TGTGCCAGCGGGACAGGGTTCGCCTACAATGAGCAGTTCTTC
CASGTGFAYNEQFF
>NA|many|TRBJ2-3|TRBV29-1|14
TGCAGCGCAACAGGTGGGGGGTACACAGATACGCAGTATTTT
CSATGGGYTDTQYF
>NA|NA|TRBJ2-1|TRBV6-2/TRBV6-3|16
TGTGCCAGCAGTTACGGAGGGGCGAACTCTTACAATGAGCAGTTCTTC
CASSYGGANSYNEQFF
>TRBD2|NA|TRBJ2-1|TRBV20-1|13
TGCAGTGCTTGGACTAGCGGAAACAATGAGCAGTTCTTC
CSAWTSGNNEQFF
>NA|NA|TRBJ2-7|TRBV29-1|11
TGCAGCGTTGAAGCGAACTACGAGCAGTACTTC
CSVEANYEQYF
>NA|NA|TRBJ2-3|TRBV10-3|11
TGTGCCATCGGAGGGGGGGATACGCAGTATTTT
CAIGGGDTQYF
>TRBD2|NA|TRBJ2-3|TRBV29-1|14
TGCAGCGTTGAGGCTAGCGGGTACACAGATACGCAGTATTTT
CSVEASGYTDTQYF
>NA|NA|TRBJ2-3|TRBV19|17
TGTGCCAGTAGCGCTTTAGACTCACCCCTAGGCGAGGATACGCAGTATTTT
CASSALDSPLGEDTQYF
>TRBD1|NA|TRBJ2-7|TRBV10-3|12
TGTGCCATCACCGGGACAGGATACGAGCAGTACTTC
CAITGTGYEQYF
>NA|few|TRBJ2-7|TRBV4-2|15
TGTGCCAGCAGCCAAGAATTAAGCCCTTCCTACGAGCAGTACTTC
CASSQELSPSYEQYF
>NA|NA|TRBJ2-7|TRBV7-2|11
TGTGCCAGCAGCTTAGGCGAGAAGCAGTACTTC
CASSLGEKQYF
>NA|NA|TRBJ2-7|TRBV29-1|12
TGCAGCGTTGAAGTCAATACCTACGAGCAGTACTTC
CSVEVNTYEQYF
>TRBD2|NA|TRBJ2-5|TRBV7-2|15
TGTGCCAGCAGCTTAGAATCGTCGGGGGGGGAGACCCAGTACTTC
CASSLESSGGETQYF
>TRBD1|few|TRBJ1-4|TRBV5-1|14
TGCGCCAGCAGCTTGGGGACAGGGGTCGGAAAACTGTTTTTT
CASSLGTGVGKLFF
>TRBD1|NA|TRBJ2-7|TRBV12-3/TRBV12-4|13
TGTGCCAGCAGTTCAAACAGGGGGCTCGAGCAGTACTTC
CASSSNRGLEQYF
>NA|NA|TRBJ2-1|TRBV3-1|13
TGTGCCAGCAGCCAAGATCACCGGAATGAGCAGTTCTTC
CASSQDHRNEQFF
>NA|few|TRBJ2-1|TRBV12-3/TRBV12-4|14
TGTGCCAGCAGGACTAAGGTGGACTACAATGAGCAGTTCTTC
CASRTKVDYNEQFF
>TRBD1|NA|TRBJ1-1|TRBV28|13
TGTGCCAGCATTAACCCGGGACAGGGTCGAGCTTTCTTT
CASINPGQGRAFF
>NA|NA|TRBJ2-1|TRBV4-1|21
TGCGCCAGCAGCCAAGATCTAGTTCGCGCACTCCTCTTAAGCTCCTACAATGAGCAGTTCTTC
CASSQDLVRALLLSSYNEQFF
>NA|NA|TRBJ2-7|TRBV12-3/TRBV12-4|15
TGTGCCAGCAGTTTAGTCGCCTGGGGGGCGTACGAGCAGTACTTC
CASSLVAWGAYEQYF
>TRBD1|NA|TRBJ1-4|TRBV5-1|15
TGCGCCAGCAGCTTGGGACAGGGTTATAGTGAAAAACTGTTTTTT
CASSLGQGYSEKLFF
>NA|few|TRBJ2-6|TRBV21-1|16
TGTGCCAGCCCCCCGAGTGGCACGACTGGGGCCAACGTCCTGACTTTC
CASPPSGTTGANVLTF
>TRBD2|few|TRBJ2-2|TRBV11-2|18
TGTGCCAGCAGCTTAAAGTCCCTAGCGGTTCTCAACACCGGGGAGCTGTTTTTT
CASSLKSLAVLNTGELFF
>NA|few|TRBJ2-7|TRBV10-3|13
TGTGCCACCAACGACAACCGGGGCCACGAGCAGTACTTC
CATNDNRGHEQYF
>TRBD1|NA|TRBJ2-5|TRBV20-1|15
TGCAGTGCTAGAAGGACAGGGGTTTCCCAAGAGACCCAGTACTTC
CSARRTGVSQETQYF
>TRBD1|NA|TRBJ2-1|TRBV20-1|15
TGCAGTGCTAGGCCCCTCGGACAGGGGGTAGTTGAGCAGTTCTTC
CSARPLGQGVVEQFF
>NA|NA|TRBJ1-1|TRBV2|14
TGTGCCAGCTCTACAGAGATGATGAACACTGAAGCTTTCTTT
CASSTEMMNTEAFF
>NA|many|TRBJ2-7|TRBV29-1|15
TGCAGCGTTGAAGGACGAACAGGCAACTCCTACGAGCAGTACTTC
CSVEGRTGNSYEQYF
>NA|few|TRBJ1-1|TRBV2|13
TGTGCCAGTATGATTATGGGGGTCACTGAAGCTTTCTTT
CASMIMGVTEAFF
>TRBD2|NA|TRBJ2-3|TRBV12-3/TRBV12-4|16
TGTGCCAGCAGTTTATCAGCGGGGGGGCGCACAGATACGCAGTATTTT
CASSLSAGGRTDTQYF
>TRBD2|few|TRBJ2-2|TRBV6-1|15
TGTGCCAGCAGTGGACTAGCGGGAGTGGGCGGGGAGCTGTTTTTT
CASSGLAGVGGELFF
>NA|few|TRBJ2-3|TRBV18|13
TGTGCCAGCTCACCCGGGATCGCAGATACGCAGTATTTT
CASSPGIADTQYF
>TRBD2|NA|TRBJ2-3|TRBV18|17
TGTGCCAGCTCACCGACGATCCTAGCGGGAGCCGCAGATACGCAGTATTTT
CASSPTILAGAADTQYF
>TRBD2|many|TRBJ2-1|TRBV9|15
TGTGCCAGCAGCGCGGGGACTAGCGGTTACAATGAGCAGTTCTTC
CASSAGTSGYNEQFF
>NA|few|TRBJ2-2|TRBV20-1|14
TGCAGTGCGCGATTTCGACAGAACACCGGGGAGCTGTTTTTT
CSARFRQNTGELFF
>NA|NA|TRBJ2-1|TRBV18|17
TGTGCCAGCTCACCAGCCAGGGGGGGCCTTACCTACAATGAGCAGTTCTTC
CASSPARGGLTYNEQFF
>NA|few|TRBJ2-7|TRBV3-1|13
TGTGCCAGCAGCCGGGGACACGGCGGCGAGCAGTACTTC
CASSRGHGGEQYF
>NA|few|TRBJ2-7|TRBV7-8|15
TGTGCCAGCAGCTTCCACACCCTGGGGGCCTACGAGCAGTACTTC
CASSFHTLGAYEQYF
>TRBD1|many|TRBJ2-6|TRBV24-1|18
TGTGCCACCAGTGACCCGCCCGACAGGGGGCGGGGGGCCAACGTCCTGACTTTC
CATSDPPDRGRGANVLTF